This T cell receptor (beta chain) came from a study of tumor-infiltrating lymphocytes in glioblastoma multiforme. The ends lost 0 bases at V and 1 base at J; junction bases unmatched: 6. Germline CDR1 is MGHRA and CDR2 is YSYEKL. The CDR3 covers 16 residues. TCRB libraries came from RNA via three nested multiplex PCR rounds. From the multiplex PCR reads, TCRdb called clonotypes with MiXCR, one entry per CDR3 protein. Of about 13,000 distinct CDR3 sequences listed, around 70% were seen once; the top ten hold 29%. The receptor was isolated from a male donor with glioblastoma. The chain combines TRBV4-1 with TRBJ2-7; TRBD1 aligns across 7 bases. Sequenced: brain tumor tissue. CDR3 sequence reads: CASSQDWPGGSYEQYF. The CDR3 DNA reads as TGCGCCAGCAGCCAAGATTGGCCAGGGGGTTCCTACGAGCAGTACTTC.